This T cell receptor (beta chain) is from a study of cytomegalovirus exposure and HLA in healthy donors. Study at large: In a previous analysis, around 110 million unique TCR beta sequences were found from approximately 180 million T cells.

Primers for the PCR totalled 60 Vbeta and 13 Jbeta. The table came from immunoSEQ multiplex PCR; TCRdb's copy has only in-frame clones and leaves some out. The repertoire holds around 150,000 clones, with 75% to 90% as singletons. In germline, CDR1 is MDHEN, CDR2 SYDVKM. Trimming at V came to 0 bases and at J to 5 bases, leaving 4 bases not matched to a gene. This CDR3 is built from 15 residues. Overall study findings and caveats: Researchers left out some V segments, among them TRBV6-2 and TRBV6-3, as indistinguishable.

Comments on this clone: Its specificity is not known.

The sequence was obtained from a woman between 18 and 29 years old in good health and CMV-seronegative. The V and J genes are TRBV28 and TRBJ1-1; 9 nucleotides line up with TRBD1. Material: PBMCs. Here the CDR3 DNA reads TGTGCCAGCAGTTTATGGACAGGGGGGAGAACTGAAGCTTTCTTT. Translating gives CASSLWTGGRTEAFF.